The rows below give T cell receptor beta chains drawn from one sample of a study of spatial heterogeneity in lung cancer. In TCRdb, the 5' RACE reads were re-called with MiXCR into one record per CDR3 protein. Of some 110,000 distinct CDR3 sequences listed, over 9% are singletons. The starting material was PBMCs, obtained at follow-up. The receptors originated from a male donor with early-stage non-small cell lung cancer. Each CDR3 is given with its conserved first and last residue. The order of the fields is CDR3 protein, CDR3 length, V gene, J gene.

CASSSDRGSYEQYF	14	TRBV28	TRBJ2-7
CASSLRGGVLAQYF	14	TRBV5-4	TRBJ2-5
CASSPVRRAPRSSYEQYF	18	TRBV11-2	TRBJ2-7
CAISTLGDTEAFF	13	TRBV10-3	TRBJ1-1
CASSLESAGGPNF	13	TRBV11-2	TRBJ2-5
CASAGGSSYNEQFF	14	TRBV6-5	TRBJ2-1
CASSARTGDYEQYF	14	TRBV4-3	TRBJ2-7
CSAIRQGVKADTQYF	15	TRBV20-1	TRBJ2-3
CASRGQGAVVGGYTF	15	TRBV28	TRBJ1-2
CSARAGTAQETQYF	14	TRBV20-1	TRBJ2-5
CASSLTGRDLAFF	13	TRBV7-3	TRBJ1-1
CASSLNSPMQYF	12	TRBV11-2	TRBJ2-4
CASSLGTGGQTYEQYF	16	TRBV7-9	TRBJ2-7
CASRRTGINQPQHF	14	TRBV27	TRBJ1-5
CSAARGQGPGTQYF	14	TRBV20-1	TRBJ2-5
CSARVAGDAYNEQFF	15	TRBV20-1	TRBJ2-1
CASSPRTGGTAGNTIYF	17	TRBV4-3	TRBJ1-3
CASSLLGGLLDTQYF	15	TRBV11-2	TRBJ2-3
CASWGSGQGRLKKAFF	16	TRBV6-5	TRBJ1-1
CASSFTLGQGGGEQFF	16	TRBV28	TRBJ2-1
CASSLQGINTEAFF	14	TRBV7-9	TRBJ1-1
CASSQVGGYNSPLHF	15	TRBV4-2	TRBJ1-6
CASKGAGANYGYTF	14	TRBV27	TRBJ1-2
CAISVGGAQYEQYF	14	TRBV10-3	TRBJ2-7
CASQGRIQETQYF	13	TRBV28	TRBJ2-5
CASGTGTANTEAFF	14	TRBV6-5	TRBJ1-1
CASSIRSGTDTQYF	14	TRBV19	TRBJ2-3
CASVGYSNQPQHF	13	TRBV19	TRBJ1-5
CASSLTSGPRFF	12	TRBV7-3	TRBJ2-1
CASSPGLAGYEQFF	14	TRBV7-6	TRBJ2-1
CSAAITGPGTEAFF	14	TRBV20-1	TRBJ1-1
CASTSPQGIEAFF	13	TRBV6-5	TRBJ1-1
CASSSTLPGLFF	12	TRBV13	TRBJ2-2
CASSFRDGPSYEQYF	15	TRBV9	TRBJ2-7
CASSAWGSYQETQYF	15	TRBV2	TRBJ2-5
CASSEGTATNEKLFF	15	TRBV9	TRBJ1-4
CASQDRPDQPQHF	13	TRBV6-6	TRBJ1-5
CAWSPGGTDTQYF	13	TRBV30	TRBJ2-3
CASSLYDRESDEQFF	15	TRBV5-5	TRBJ2-1
CASSLILGYGYTF	13	TRBV9	TRBJ1-2
CASSEWGRPSGYTF	14	TRBV25-1	TRBJ1-2
CSVEPTNTQYF	11	TRBV29-1	TRBJ2-3
CASSLAGGNIQYF	13	TRBV7-9	TRBJ2-4
CASSLFRSENTQYF	14	TRBV7-2	TRBJ2-3
CASSSSQGRGYEQYF	15	TRBV11-2	TRBJ2-7
CASSQQLGPQETQYF	15	TRBV4-2	TRBJ2-5
CAWSASTDTQYF	12	TRBV30	TRBJ2-3
CASSPMTYEQYF	12	TRBV7-3	TRBJ2-7
CASSLVGGEQFYEQYF	16	TRBV7-9	TRBJ2-7
CASRGQGAMGTEAFF	15	TRBV28	TRBJ1-1